A single T cell receptor beta chain is shown here with its context. The sample is drawn from a study of control samples from healthy donors and cancer patients. Profiled with immunoSEQ multiplex PCR; TCRdb holds only in-frame clones, not every one. Of 400,000 to 500,000 clones in the sample, approximately 92% are singletons; the top ten hold around 6.8%. Germline V lookup: CDR1 LGHDT, CDR2 YNNKEL (reference sequence). Trimming shortened V by 4 bases and J by 2 bases, and 9 bases separated the two germline ends. This CDR3 has 15 amino acids. This chain uses TRBV3-1 (or the pseudogene TRBV3-2) with TRBJ1-6; possible D gene TRBD1, 5 bases. Sequencing was performed on PBMCs. The TCR sequence derives from a man aged 40-50 years with head and neck cancer. CDR3 in amino acids: CASSRGGTYNSPLHF. The CDR3 region has the DNA TGTGCCAGCAGCCGGGGGGGGACCTATAATTCACCCCTCCACTTT.